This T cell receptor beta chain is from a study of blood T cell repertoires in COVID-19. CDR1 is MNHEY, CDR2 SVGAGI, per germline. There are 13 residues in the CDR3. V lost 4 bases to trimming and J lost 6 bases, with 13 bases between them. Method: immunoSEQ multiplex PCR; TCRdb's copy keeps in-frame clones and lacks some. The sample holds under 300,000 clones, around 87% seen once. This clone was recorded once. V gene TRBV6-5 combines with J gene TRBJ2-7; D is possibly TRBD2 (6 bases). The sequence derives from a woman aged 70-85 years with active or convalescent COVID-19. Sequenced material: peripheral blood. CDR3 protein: CASSLRRVGEQYF. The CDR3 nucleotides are TGTGCCAGCAGTTTGAGGAGGGTTGGCGAGCAGTACTTC.